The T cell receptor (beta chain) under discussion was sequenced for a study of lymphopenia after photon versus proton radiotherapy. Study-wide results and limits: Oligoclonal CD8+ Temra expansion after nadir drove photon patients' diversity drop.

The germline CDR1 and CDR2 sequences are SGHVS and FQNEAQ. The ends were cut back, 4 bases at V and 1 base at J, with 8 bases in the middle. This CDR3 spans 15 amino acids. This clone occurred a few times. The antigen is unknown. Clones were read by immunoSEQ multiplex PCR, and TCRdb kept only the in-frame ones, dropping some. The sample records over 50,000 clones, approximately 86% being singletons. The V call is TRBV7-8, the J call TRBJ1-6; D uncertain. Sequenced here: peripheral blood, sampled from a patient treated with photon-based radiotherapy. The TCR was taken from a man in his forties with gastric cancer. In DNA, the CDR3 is TGTGCCAGCAGCTCCGGGTTATCCTATAATTCACCCCTCCACTTT. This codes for CASSSGLSYNSPLHF.